This T cell receptor beta chain was retrieved from a study of technical replicates of blood from a few donors. Clones were read by immunoSEQ multiplex PCR, and TCRdb kept only the in-frame ones, dropping some. The sample carries 60,000 to 90,000 clones, roughly 94% recorded once. V shed 2 bases, J shed 7 bases, and the junction held 7 bases outside the gene matches. The CDR3 contains 16 residues. The germline V gene encodes CDR1 MNHEY and CDR2 SMNVEV (reference sequence). This chain joins TRBV27 and TRBJ1-6; 8 nucleotides match TRBD1. This TCR derives from a human donor in good health. Sequences were obtained from T cells isolated from PBMCs. CDR3 in amino acids: CASSLGQGARNSPLHF. The CDR3 DNA reads as TGTGCCAGCAGTTTAGGGCAGGGGGCGAGGAATTCACCCCTCCACTTT.